The 27 T cell receptor beta chains listed next were all sequenced from one sample in a study of T-cell memory formation after mild COVID-19. TCRdb recomputed calls from the 5' RACE reads with MiXCR, one row per CDR3 protein. Here the sample spans some 320,000 distinct CDR3 sequences, around a sixth being singletons. The sample consisted of PBMCs or a T cell subset sorted from them (not recorded which). All receptors come from a man aged 18 to 30 who had mild COVID-19 (a few samples of this study predate the infection). Cell type and time point are not known.

This clonotype was detected a few times. The genes are TRBV6-2 or TRBV6-3 and TRBJ2-2, with D perhaps matching TRBD2 (6 bases). Germline V lookup: CDR1 MNHEY, CDR2 SVGEGT. CDR3 length equals 14 residues. V lost 6 bases and J 3 bases, leaving 11 bases between the germline ends. The CDR3 reads CASRMGLHTGELFF. In nucleotides, the CDR3 is TGTGCCAGCAGAATGGGACTCCACACCGGGGAGCTGTTTTTT.

This sequence joins TRBV5-1 and TRBJ2-5; TRBD2 is a possible D gene (6 bases). The germline CDR1 and CDR2 sequences are SGHRS and YFSETQ. The CDR3 loop spans 14 amino acids. V lost 4 bases and J 5 bases, leaving 15 bases between the germline ends. The CDR3 bases are TGCGCCAGCAGCCCGACGTGGGCGGGGGAGACCCAGTACTTC. This translates into CASSPTWAGETQYF.

The CDR3 bases are TGTGCCAGCAGCGCTGGGACAGGGTTTCAAGAGACCCAGTACTTC. This encodes CASSAGTGFQETQYF. The chain recombines TRBV11-2 with TRBJ2-5; 9 bases agree with TRBD1. CDR1 is SGHAT and CDR2 is FQNNGV in the germline V gene. The CDR3 has 15 amino acids. V lost 5 bases to trimming and J lost 2 bases; unmatched junction nucleotides: 6.

This clonotype was observed a handful of times. The rearrangement joins TRBV9 to TRBJ2-1; 8 bases match TRBD1. V lost 3 bases, J lost 5 bases, and 4 bases stayed unmatched. CDR1 and CDR2 (germline): SGDLS, YYNGEE. CDR3 length equals 14 residues. The CDR3 reads CASSAGGTDNEQFF. CDR3 nucleotide sequence: TGTGCCAGCAGCGCAGGGGGCACGGACAATGAGCAGTTCTTC.

The V gene is TRBV7-3, the J gene TRBJ2-3; TRBD1 matches 8 bases. Unmatched junction bases numbered 8, after V lost 5 bases and J lost 1 base. CDR1 is SGHTA, CDR2 FQGTGA, per germline. The CDR3 spans 16 residues. CDR3 DNA: TGTGCCAGCAGCAGAAGGACAGGGTCTGGCACAGATACGCAGTATTTT. It encodes CASSRRTGSGTDTQYF.

The chain uses TRBV24-1 and TRBJ2-5, with TRBD1 matching over 9 bases. V lost 9 bases, J lost 7 bases, and 8 bases stayed unmatched. CDR1 is KGHDR, CDR2 SFDVKD, per germline. This CDR3 is 13 amino acids long. The CDR3 DNA sequence: TGTGCCACCTCCAGGGGGACAGGGAGGACCCAGTACTTC. It codes for CATSRGTGRTQYF.

The chain couples TRBV30 to TRBJ1-5; a weak D match, TRBD1 (5 bases). This CDR3 region has 13 residues. V shed 2 bases and J shed 7 bases, with 12 bases lying between them. Looked up from germline, CDR1 is GTSNPN and CDR2 is SVGIG (reference sequence). In DNA form, the CDR3 reads TGTGCCTGGAGTCCCACTGGGGCCCAGCCCCAGCATTTT. Translating it yields CAWSPTGAQPQHF.

This clonotype has more than one count but fewer than ten. V gene TRBV27 combines with J gene TRBJ1-2; TRBD1 matches at 11 bases. The CDR3 is 16 amino acids. V was pared by 5 bases and J by 8 bases, with 13 bases of the junction left unmatched. CDR1 is MNHEY, CDR2 SMNVEV, per germline (reference sequence). Here the CDR3 DNA reads TGTGCCAGCAGTGCCTGGACAGGGGGCGCGATAGAGGGCTACACCTTC. It is translated as CASSAWTGGAIEGYTF.

The chain carries TRBV4-1 and TRBJ1-4; perhaps TRBD1 as D (6 bases). V lost 5 bases and J 7 bases, leaving 17 bases between the germline ends. The CDR3 runs to 15 residues. The V gene's germline CDR1 is MGHRA and CDR2 YSYEKL. CDR3 in DNA: TGCGCCAGCAGCGCGGGGGGGGGCTGGAGTGAAAAACTGTTTTTT. Its translation is CASSAGGGWSEKLFF.

This clonotype was seen more than once but under ten times. V is TRBV6-5 and J is TRBJ2-1; TRBD2 matches 15 bases. V trimming: 6 bases; J trimming: 9 bases; junction bases outside the gene matches: 12. This CDR3 has 17 residues. CDR1 and CDR2 from the germline V gene are MNHEY and SVGAGI. The CDR3 DNA sequence: TGTGCCAGCAGCTCGGGACTAGCGGGGGGTGCCCTCCCTGAGCAGTTCTTC. As protein: CASSSGLAGGALPEQFF.

This clonotype was detected a few times. The gene calls are TRBV6-2 or TRBV6-3 and TRBJ1-1; possible D gene TRBD1, 5 bases. This CDR3 has 16 residues. V lost 7 bases and J lost 1, with 19 bases in between. Germline V CDR1 and CDR2: MNHEY, SVGEGT. The CDR3 protein is CASTPAGLQRNTEAFF. In DNA, the CDR3 is TGTGCCAGCACCCCGGCAGGGCTGCAGAGGAACACTGAAGCTTTCTTT.

This chain joins TRBV7-2 and TRBJ2-3; D unresolved. The CDR3 is made up of 14 amino acids. Germline lookup yields CDR1 SGHTA and CDR2 FQGNSA. Trimming removed 2 bases from V and 4 bases from J, with 10 bases in between. CDR3 bases: TGTGCCAGCAGCTTATCCCTGGGCCCAGATACGCAGTATTTT. It encodes CASSLSLGPDTQYF.

The V gene is TRBV7-8, the J gene TRBJ2-3, with TRBD2 identical over 8 bases. CDR3 length: 15 residues. The germline V gene has CDR1 SGHVS and CDR2 FQNEAQ. J was trimmed by 2 bases and V by 5 bases; bases with no gene match: 6. This CDR3 reads CASSTERGHTDTQYF. The CDR3 nucleotides read TGTGCCAGCAGCACTGAGCGGGGGCACACAGATACGCAGTATTTT.

The chain uses TRBV6-2 or TRBV6-3 and TRBJ2-7; D is possibly TRBD2 (5 bases). The germline V gene encodes CDR1 MNHEY and CDR2 SVGEGT. The CDR3 contains 13 residues. V gave up 8 bases and J gave up 1 base, with 12 bases separating them. The CDR3 sequence: CASADGESYEQYF. CDR3 DNA sequence: TGTGCCAGCGCAGACGGGGAATCCTACGAGCAGTACTTC.

This clonotype was recorded many times. The DNA for the CDR3 is TGTGCCAGCACCTACTGGGGTAGCCTAGGCACAGATACGCAGTATTTT. Protein product: CASTYWGSLGTDTQYF. The chain recombines TRBV7-2 with TRBJ2-3; D gene uncertain. The CDR3 is 16 amino acids. CDR1 and CDR2 from the germline V gene are SGHTA and FQGNSA. V shed 7 bases and J shed 1 base, with 18 bases lying between them.

This clonotype was observed a few times. This chain uses TRBV7-9 with TRBJ2-7; D not resolved. V was trimmed by 2 bases and J by 0 bases, leaving 8 bases between them. Germline V gene data show CDR1 as SEHNR and CDR2 as FQNEAQ (reference sequence). This CDR3 has 14 residues. CDR3 nucleotides: TGTGCCAGCAGCTTACAGGCGGCCTCCTACGAGCAGTACTTC. Its translation: CASSLQAASYEQYF.

V usage is TRBV12-3 or TRBV12-4 and J usage is TRBJ1-5, with D tentatively TRBD1 (6 bases). This CDR3 comprises 14 residues. V was pared by 4 bases and J by 7 bases, with 14 bases between. CDR3 coding DNA: TGTGCCAGCAGTTCCCACCGGGGGGCGCAGCCCCAGCATTTT. This codes for CASSSHRGAQPQHF.

This clonotype was seen more than once but under ten times. The J gene is TRBJ1-4, the V gene TRBV3-1; D is undetermined. Trimming shortened V by 0 bases and J by 3 bases, and 17 bases separated the two germline ends. The length of the CDR3 is 18 residues. Germline V gene data show CDR1 as LGHDT and CDR2 as YNNKEL (reference sequence). The CDR3, as DNA: TGTGCCAGCAGCCAAGAAAGTTCGACCTCGAGGGCTAATGAAAAACTGTTTTTT. Translated: CASSQESSTSRANEKLFF.

This clonotype appeared a few times. The chain uses TRBV6-6 and TRBJ1-5, with TRBD1 identical over 9 bases. Trimming cost V 6 bases and J 6 bases; bases outside gene matches: 6. Germline V gene lookup returns CDR1 MNHNY and CDR2 SVGAGI (reference sequence). The CDR3 consists of 14 residues. The CDR3 DNA sequence: TGTGCCAGCAGCATGGGACAGGGCACTCAGCCCCAGCATTTT. This sequence encodes CASSMGQGTQPQHF.

The chain recombines TRBV6-5 with TRBJ1-1, with 7 bases matching TRBD1. This CDR3 spans 14 amino acids. The germline CDR1 and CDR2 sequences are MNHEY and SVGAGI. Losses at the gene ends were 2 bases for V and 7 bases for J; bases not matched to a gene: 7. In DNA, the CDR3 is TGTGCCAGCAGTTACCAGGGGGGTCCAGATGAAGCTTTCTTT. Translated: CASSYQGGPDEAFF.

J is TRBJ2-2 and V is TRBV21-1; TRBD2, the D gene given by the table, was not confirmed from the DNA. TRBV21-1 is classified as a pseudogene. The CDR3 sequence is 18 residues long. CDR3 in amino acids: CASSTLAPSGGNTGELFF. The CDR3 bases are TGTGCCAGCAGCACATTGGCCCCTAGCGGGGGCAACACCGGGGAGCTGTTTTTT.

In the case of this clonotype: Its ends do not fully match the called genes, so a read error is possible. V is TRBV13 and J is TRBJ2-5; 7 nucleotides line up with TRBD1. There are 15 residues in the CDR3. Germline lookup yields CDR1 PRHDT and CDR2 FYEKMQ (reference sequence). CDR3 nucleotides: TGTGCAAGCAGCTTAGTGACAGGGCGGCAAGAGACCCAGTACTTC. It specifies CASSLVTGRQETQYF.

The chain couples TRBV6-2 or TRBV6-3 to TRBJ2-7; D might be TRBD1 or TRBD2, each matching 6 bases. CDR1 is MNHEY, CDR2 SVGEGT, per germline. The CDR3 sequence is 12 residues long. The germline V and J ends were trimmed by 5 bases and 5 bases, with 10 bases remaining between them. CDR3 amino acids: CASSGGRNEQYF. The CDR3, as DNA: TGTGCCAGCAGTGGGGGGCGAAACGAGCAGTACTTC.

This clonotype has more than one count but fewer than ten. The chain has TRBV20-1 and TRBJ2-3; tentatively, D is TRBD2 (5 bases). Germline assignment: CDR1 DFQATT and CDR2 SNEGSKA (reference sequence). The CDR3 runs to 12 residues. V lost 3 bases, J lost 4 bases, and 8 bases lay in between. This chain's CDR3 is CSARKLADTQYF. The CDR3 DNA reads as TGCAGTGCTAGGAAACTAGCAGATACGCAGTATTTT.

This clonotype appeared a few times. This rearrangement joins TRBV3-1 to TRBJ2-3; 7 bases fit TRBD2. Germline CDR1 LGHDT, CDR2 YNNKEL (reference sequence). V gave up 1 base and J gave up 2 bases; unmatched junction bases: 6. This CDR3 comprises 16 residues. The CDR3 reads CASSQGTSAYTDTQYF. CDR3 bases: TGTGCCAGCAGCCAAGGAACTAGCGCTTACACAGATACGCAGTATTTT.

This clonotype was seen many times. The chain has TRBV7-2 and TRBJ2-1; 7 positions agree with TRBD1. The germline gives CDR1 SGHTA, CDR2 FQGNSA. The ends lost 5 bases at V and 7 bases at J; junction bases unmatched: 5. This CDR3 has 13 residues. CDR3 sequence: CASSPDRRNEQFF. As DNA, the CDR3 is TGTGCCAGCAGCCCGGACAGGAGAAATGAGCAGTTCTTC. Filled out from reference TRBV7-2 and TRBJ2-1, the complete variable domain reads GAGVSQSPSNKVTEKGKDVELRCDPISGHTALYWYRQSLGQGLEFLIYFQGNSAPDKSGLPSDRFSAERTGGSVSTLTIQRTQQEDSAVYLCASSPDRRNEQFFGPGTRLTVL.

The rearrangement joins TRBV7-2 to TRBJ2-5; the D gene is possibly TRBD1 (5 bases). The germline V gene encodes CDR1 SGHTA and CDR2 FQGNSA. This CDR3 contains 15 residues. V dropped 3 bases and J dropped 3 bases, with 14 bases sitting between them. CDR3 bases: TGTGCCAGCAGCTTTCAGGGCAGCGTCGAAGAGACCCAGTACTTC. Translated: CASSFQGSVEETQYF.